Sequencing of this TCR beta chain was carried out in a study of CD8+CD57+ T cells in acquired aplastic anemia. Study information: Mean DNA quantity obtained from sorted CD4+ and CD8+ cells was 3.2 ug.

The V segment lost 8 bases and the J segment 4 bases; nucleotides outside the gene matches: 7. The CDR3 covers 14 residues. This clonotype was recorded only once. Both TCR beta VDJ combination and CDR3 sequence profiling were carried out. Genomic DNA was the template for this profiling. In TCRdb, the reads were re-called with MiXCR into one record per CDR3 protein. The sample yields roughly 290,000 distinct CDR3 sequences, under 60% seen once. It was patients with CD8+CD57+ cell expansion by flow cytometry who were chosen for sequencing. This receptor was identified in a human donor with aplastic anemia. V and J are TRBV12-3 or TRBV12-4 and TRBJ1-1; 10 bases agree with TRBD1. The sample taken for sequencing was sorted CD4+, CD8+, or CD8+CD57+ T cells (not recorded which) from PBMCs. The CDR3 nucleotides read TGTGCCAGCCTCCGTAGGACAGGGGGCACTGAAGCTTTCTTT. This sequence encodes CASLRRTGGTEAFF.